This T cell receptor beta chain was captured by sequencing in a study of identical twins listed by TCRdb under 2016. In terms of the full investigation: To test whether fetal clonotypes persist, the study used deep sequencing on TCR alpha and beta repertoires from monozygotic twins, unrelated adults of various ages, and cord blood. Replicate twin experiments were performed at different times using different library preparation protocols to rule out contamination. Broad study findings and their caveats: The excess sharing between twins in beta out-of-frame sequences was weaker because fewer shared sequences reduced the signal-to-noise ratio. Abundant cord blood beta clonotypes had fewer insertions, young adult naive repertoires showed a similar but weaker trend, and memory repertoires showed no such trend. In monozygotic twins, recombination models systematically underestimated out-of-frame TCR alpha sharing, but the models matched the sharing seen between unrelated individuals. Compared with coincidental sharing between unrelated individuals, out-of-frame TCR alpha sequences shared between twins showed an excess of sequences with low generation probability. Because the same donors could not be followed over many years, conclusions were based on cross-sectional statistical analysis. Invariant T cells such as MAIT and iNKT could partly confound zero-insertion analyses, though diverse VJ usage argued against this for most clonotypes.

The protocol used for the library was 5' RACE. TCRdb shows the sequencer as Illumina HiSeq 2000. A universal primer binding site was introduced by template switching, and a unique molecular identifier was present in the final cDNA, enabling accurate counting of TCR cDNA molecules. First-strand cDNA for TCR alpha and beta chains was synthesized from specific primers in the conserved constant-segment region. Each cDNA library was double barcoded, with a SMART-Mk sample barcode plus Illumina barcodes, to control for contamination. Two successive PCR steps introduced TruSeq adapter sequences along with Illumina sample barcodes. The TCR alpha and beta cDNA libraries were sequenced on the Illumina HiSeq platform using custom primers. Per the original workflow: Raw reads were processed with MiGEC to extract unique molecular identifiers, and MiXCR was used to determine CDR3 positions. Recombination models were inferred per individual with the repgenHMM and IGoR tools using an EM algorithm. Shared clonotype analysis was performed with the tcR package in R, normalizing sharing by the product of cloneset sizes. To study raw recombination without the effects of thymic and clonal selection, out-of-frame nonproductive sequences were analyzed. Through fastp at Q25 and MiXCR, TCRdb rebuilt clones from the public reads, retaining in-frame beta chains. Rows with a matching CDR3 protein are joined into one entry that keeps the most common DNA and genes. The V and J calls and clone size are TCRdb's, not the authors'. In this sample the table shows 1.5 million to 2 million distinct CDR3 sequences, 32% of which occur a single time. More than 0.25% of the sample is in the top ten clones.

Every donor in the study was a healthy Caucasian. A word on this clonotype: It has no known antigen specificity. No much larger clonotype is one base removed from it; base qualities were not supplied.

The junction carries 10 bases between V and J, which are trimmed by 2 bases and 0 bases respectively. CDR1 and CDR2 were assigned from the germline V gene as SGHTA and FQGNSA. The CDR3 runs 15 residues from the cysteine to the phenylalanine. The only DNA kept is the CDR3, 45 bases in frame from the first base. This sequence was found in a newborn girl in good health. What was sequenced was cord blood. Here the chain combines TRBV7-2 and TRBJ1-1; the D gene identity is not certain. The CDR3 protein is CASSLTVSMNTEAFF. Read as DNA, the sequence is TGTGCCAGCAGCTTAACAGTCTCTATGAACACTGAAGCTTTCTTT.